These 18 T cell receptor beta chains were sequenced from one sample in a study of beta chain features in type 1 diabetes. Study-level results: Shortening that was moderate but significant affected the TCRB CDR3s of Type 1 diabetes patients in all four CD4+ subsets.

These receptors have no known antigen. What was sequenced were expressed TCRB transcripts, since all of the isolated RNA had been reverse transcribed. Generated by immunoSEQ multiplex PCR, the TCRdb table keeps only in-frame clones and is missing some. The data contain roughly 28,000 clones, roughly three fifths of them seen just once; the ten biggest clones take up about 1.5%. The sequenced material came from Tregs from blood. These receptors came from a woman aged 18 to 35 with type 1 diabetes.

The V and J genes are TRBV5-4 and TRBJ2-4, with 9 bases identical to TRBD1. The CDR3 extends over 17 amino acids. J was trimmed by 2 bases and V by 0 bases; bases with no gene match: 6. Germline V gene sequence: CDR1 SGHNT, CDR2 YYREEE (reference sequence). The CDR3 is CASSLVGQGWSKNIQYF. The CDR3 region has the DNA TGTGCCAGCAGCTTGGTCGGACAGGGGTGGTCCAAAAACATTCAGTACTTC.

With respect to this clone: The sample has other DNA sequences that encode this CDR3 too. The J gene is TRBJ1-1, the V gene TRBV18, with TRBD1 matching 8 bases. The CDR3 runs to 15 residues. The junction had 7 bases not matched to a gene; V was cut back by 7 bases and J by 0 bases. Germline values: CDR1 KGHSH, CDR2 LQKENI. The CDR3 sequence: CASFGQGNMNTEAFF. The CDR3 DNA reads TGTGCCAGCTTTGGACAGGGCAACATGAACACTGAAGCTTTCTTT.

V and J are TRBV11-3 and TRBJ1-3; unclear D gene. This CDR3 contains 14 residues. V lost 3 bases, J lost 3 bases, and 9 bases lay in between. CDR1 is SGHNT and CDR2 is YENEEA in the germline V gene. The CDR3 nucleotides are TGTGCCAGCAGCTTCGCTACGTTTGGAAACACCATATATTTT. Translating gives CASSFATFGNTIYF.

V is TRBV19 and J is TRBJ1-1; 8 bases match TRBD1. The germline CDR1 and CDR2 sequences are LNHDA and SQIVND (reference sequence). This CDR3 region has 15 residues. With 5 bases clipped from V and 7 bases from J, the junction kept 12 bases outside the gene matches. CDR3 sequence: CASSARQGSAGEAFF. Written as DNA, the CDR3 is TGTGCCAGTAGTGCGCGACAGGGGAGTGCGGGTGAAGCTTTCTTT. The full variable domain, completed using reference TRBV19 and TRBJ1-1, is DGGITQSPKYLFRKEGQNVTLSCEQNLNHDAMYWYRQDPGQGLRLIYYSQIVNDFQKGDIAEGYSVSREKKESFPLTVTSAQKNPTAFYLCASSARQGSAGEAFFGQGTRLTVV.

This clone occurred a few times. The chain combines TRBV18 with TRBJ1-1; 8 nucleotides match TRBD1. V gave up 0 bases and J gave up 3 bases; unmatched junction bases: 3. Looked up from germline, CDR1 is KGHSH and CDR2 is LQKENI. The CDR3 is 15 residues long. This CDR3 reads CASSPPDREDTEAFF. For the CDR3, the DNA is TGTGCCAGCTCACCACCGGACAGGGAGGACACTGAAGCTTTCTTT.

The chain couples TRBV5-1 to TRBJ2-5, with 14 bases matching TRBD2. The germline CDR1 and CDR2 sequences are SGHRS and YFSETQ. This CDR3 comprises 16 residues. V shed 3 bases and J 4 bases; nucleotides not matched to a gene: 5. CDR3 sequence reads: CASSSGTSGSGETQYF. The DNA of the CDR3 is TGCGCCAGCAGCTCCGGGACTAGCGGGAGTGGAGAGACCCAGTACTTC. Supplemented by reference TRBV5-1 and TRBJ2-5, the full variable domain reads KAGVTQTPRYLIKTRGQQVTLSCSPISGHRSVSWYQQTPGQGLQFLFEYFSETQRNKGNFPGRFSGRQFSNSRSEMNVSTLELGDSALYLCASSSGTSGSGETQYFGPGTRLLVL.

By share of the sample, this clone is medium-sized (0.01 to 0.1%). V is TRBV10-3 and J is TRBJ1-1; TRBD1 is a possible D gene (6 bases). The V end was cut by 3 bases, the J end by 3 bases, with 11 bases between. Germline V gene lookup returns CDR1 ENHRY and CDR2 SYGVKD. This CDR3 region has 14 residues. The CDR3 coding sequence is TGTGCCATCAGTGAACAGGGTGGGGACACTGAAGCTTTCTTT. Amino acid sequence: CAISEQGGDTEAFF.

The CDR3 nucleotides are TGTGCCATCAGTGGCGCGAGGGTGGACACAGATACGCAGTATTTT. Protein sequence: CAISGARVDTDTQYF. V is TRBV10-3 and J is TRBJ2-3, with D perhaps TRBD2 (5 bases). Germline assignment: CDR1 ENHRY and CDR2 SYGVKD. The CDR3 has 15 amino acids. Between the trimmed V and J ends, which lost 4 bases and 2 bases, there was a span of 13 bases.

The chain uses TRBV7-2 and TRBJ2-4, with D possibly matching TRBD2 (6 bases). Germline lookup yields CDR1 SGHTA and CDR2 FQGNSA. This CDR3 has 11 residues. V lost 4 bases to trimming and J lost 8 bases, with 6 bases between them. The CDR3 nucleotides read TGTGCCAGCAGCTCGGGGGACATTCAGTACTTC. It yields the protein CASSSGDIQYF.

The V call is TRBV19, the J call TRBJ2-2; D not certain. The germline V gene encodes CDR1 LNHDA and CDR2 SQIVND (reference sequence). The CDR3 is 14 residues long. Trimming took off 7 bases at V and 1 base at J, with 10 bases between the two ends. The CDR3 here is CASKAVGNTGELFF. The CDR3 DNA reads TGTGCCAGTAAGGCGGTTGGGAACACCGGGGAGCTGTTTTTT.

This clone was recorded a few times. V and J are TRBV7-9 and TRBJ2-7, with a weak D call TRBD2 (6 bases). The CDR3 has 14 amino acids. CDR1 is SEHNR, CDR2 FQNEAQ, per germline (reference sequence). Trimming took 3 bases from V and 0 from J, leaving 9 bases between them. CDR3 sequence (DNA): TGTGCCAGCAGCTTGGGCGGGATCTCCTACGAGCAGTACGTC. Translated, it gives CASSLGGISYEQYV.

This clone is medium-sized by share. This CDR3 is CASSQGTSGSFYEQYF. CDR3 nucleotides: TGTGCCAGTAGTCAAGGGACTAGCGGGAGTTTCTACGAGCAGTACTTC. This sequence joins TRBV19 and TRBJ2-7; 14 nucleotides match TRBD2. Looked up from germline, CDR1 is LNHDA and CDR2 is SQIVND (reference sequence). V gave up 5 bases and J gave up 3 bases; unmatched junction bases: 6. The CDR3 has 16 residues.

This chain uses TRBV18 with TRBJ2-6; 7 bases are a match to TRBD2. J was trimmed by 4 bases and V by 3 bases; bases with no gene match: 21. The CDR3 runs to 21 residues. Germline V gene data show CDR1 as KGHSH and CDR2 as LQKENI. This CDR3 reads CASSPRGGEKRSFFGANVLTF. The CDR3 DNA reads as TGTGCCAGCTCACCTCGGGGAGGGGAGAAGAGGAGCTTCTTCGGGGCCAACGTCCTGACTTTC.

This clone came up a few times. The chain recombines TRBV28 with TRBJ2-5, with 7 bases aligning to TRBD2. The V gene's germline CDR1 is MDHEN and CDR2 SYDVKM. The CDR3 totals 14 residues. Trimming cost V 6 bases and J 5 bases; bases outside gene matches: 9. DNA for the CDR3: TGTGCCAGCAGGAAAGCGGGACGGAGGGAGACCCAGTACTTC. Translated: CASRKAGRRETQYF.

This clone was counted between two and nine times. The rearrangement uses TRBV28 and TRBJ2-5; 7 nucleotides agree with TRBD1. Germline lookup yields CDR1 MDHEN and CDR2 SYDVKM. Trimming removed 6 bases from V and 1 base from J; junction bases left unmatched: 11. This CDR3 has 16 amino acids. The CDR3: CASSSLRGQLQETQYF. The CDR3 DNA reads TGTGCCAGCAGCAGTCTCCGGGGACAGCTCCAAGAGACCCAGTACTTC.

The chain joins TRBV19 to TRBJ2-2, with 9 bases that match TRBD2. J gave up 3 bases and V 2 bases, and 7 bases lay outside the gene matches. Germline-derived CDR1 and CDR2 are LNHDA and SQIVND (reference sequence). This CDR3 region has 17 residues. CDR3 coding DNA: TGTGCCAGTAGTATACCTAGCGGGACCCCCTACACCGGGGAGCTGTTTTTT. It is translated as CASSIPSGTPYTGELFF.

In this sample, this clone turned up a few times. The V call is TRBV5-5, the J call TRBJ2-1; 8 bases line up with TRBD1. Trimming removed 4 bases from V and 8 bases from J; junction bases left unmatched: 11. The germline gives CDR1 SGHKS, CDR2 YYEKEE (reference sequence). This CDR3 has 15 amino acids. CDR3 protein: CASSGDGQGADEQFF. The CDR3 DNA sequence: TGTGCCAGCAGCGGGGATGGGCAGGGGGCTGATGAGCAGTTCTTC. The whole variable domain, remainder taken from reference TRBV5-5 and TRBJ2-1, is DAGVTQSPTHLIKTRGQQVTLRCSPISGHKSVSWYQQVLGQGPQFIFQYYEKEERGRGNFPDRFSARQFPNYSSELNVNALLLGDSALYLCASSGDGQGADEQFFGPGTRLTVL.

This clone has just a few counts. V is TRBV19 and J is TRBJ2-7, with TRBD2 matching over 7 bases. This CDR3 is built from 14 residues. Germline V gives CDR1 LNHDA, CDR2 SQIVND (reference sequence). Germline trimming cut 4 bases from V and 0 bases from J; bases unmatched to any gene: 3. The CDR3 here is CASSSGSASYEQYF. CDR3 nucleotides: TGTGCCAGTAGTAGCGGGAGCGCCTCCTACGAGCAGTACTTC.